These 18 T cell receptor beta chains originate from one sample sequenced in a study of T-cell reconstitution after alpha-beta-depleted transplantation in children. Unique molecular identifiers were incorporated when the TCRbeta library was constructed. TCRdb re-called the PCR reads with MiXCR, one entry per CDR3 protein. This table holds around 450,000 distinct CDR3 sequences, roughly 10% found once. The sample here was PBMCs, taken before TCRalphabeta/CD19-depleted stem cell transplant. The receptor source for this set is a child aged 2-15 years with inherited bone marrow failure, due to receive a stem cell transplant.

This clonotype appeared many times. The V call is TRBV20-1, the J call TRBJ2-1; D perhaps matches TRBD1 (5 bases). The length of the CDR3 is 13 residues. Germline-derived CDR1 and CDR2 are DFQATT and SNEGSKA (reference sequence). Trimming stripped 5 bases from V and 3 bases from J, with 11 bases between. CDR3 coding DNA: TGCAGTGCTTCCCAGACAGACTACAATGAGCAGTTCTTC. Translating it yields CSASQTDYNEQFF.

This clonotype has a count of ten or more. This rearrangement joins TRBV20-1 to TRBJ2-7, with TRBD2 identical over 12 bases. Unmatched junction bases numbered 10, after V lost 5 bases and J lost 2 bases. Germline V gene data show CDR1 as DFQATT and CDR2 as SNEGSKA (reference sequence). The CDR3 sequence is 16 residues long. The CDR3 sequence: CSAETLAGGTPYEQYF. As DNA, the CDR3 is TGCAGTGCTGAAACCCTAGCGGGAGGGACTCCCTACGAGCAGTACTTC.

This clonotype was recorded at least ten times. Mismatch with germline at one junction end may stem from a read error. The chain carries TRBV5-1 and TRBJ2-1; 8 bases match TRBD2. Germline V gene lookup returns CDR1 SGHRS and CDR2 YFSETQ. This CDR3 has 16 amino acids. CDR3 sequence: CASSLGAGVVYNEQFF. As DNA, the CDR3 is TGCGCCAGCAGTTTGGGAGCGGGAGTAGTCTACAATGAGCAGTTCTTC.

The chain has TRBV5-4 and TRBJ2-2; 7 nucleotides align to TRBD2. CDR1 and CDR2 (germline): SGHNT, YYREEE (reference sequence). The length of the CDR3 is 13 residues. Trimming at V came to 5 bases and at J to 7 bases, leaving 5 bases not matched to a gene. DNA of the CDR3: TGTGCCAGCAGTCTAGCGGACGGCGGGGAGCTGTTTTTT. Its translation is CASSLADGGELFF. Full variable domain (rest looked up from reference TRBV5-4 and TRBJ2-2): ETGVTQSPTHLIKTRGQQVTLRCSSQSGHNTVSWYQQALGQGPQFIFQYYREEENGRGNFPPRFSGLQFPNYSSELNVNALELDDSALYLCASSLADGGELFFGEGSRLTVL.

This clonotype was recorded many times. V is TRBV6-5 and J is TRBJ2-1; D not certain. Per the germline V gene, CDR1 is MNHEY and CDR2 is SVGAGI. The CDR3 totals 16 residues. The V gene lost 0 bases and the J gene lost 0 bases, with 9 bases spanning the gap. The CDR3 reads CASSYSYSSSYNEQFF. The CDR3 DNA reads as TGTGCCAGCAGTTACTCATACAGTAGCTCCTACAATGAGCAGTTCTTC.

At least ten counts were recorded for this clonotype. The chain joins TRBV28 to TRBJ1-5, with TRBD1 matching 7 bases. The germline V gene encodes CDR1 MDHEN and CDR2 SYDVKM. Trimming cost V 3 bases and J 4 bases; bases outside gene matches: 9. CDR3 size: 16 residues. The CDR3: CASSFPDRWVNQPQHF. The CDR3 coding sequence is TGTGCCAGCAGTTTTCCGGACAGGTGGGTTAATCAGCCCCAGCATTTT.

Notes on this clonotype: A much larger clone differs from this one at a single base, so this may be a read error. This chain uses TRBV6-1 with TRBJ1-1; D uncertain. This CDR3 has 14 amino acids. The germline V gene has CDR1 MNHNS and CDR2 SASEGT. V was shortened by 5 bases and J by 3 bases, with 13 bases between the two germline ends. The CDR3 spells CASSHGLGYTEAFF. The CDR3 DNA follows: TGTGCCAGCAGTCATGGACTGGGGTACACTGAAGCTTTCTTT.

This clonotype came up many times. The chain recombines TRBV20-1 with TRBJ1-5; 8 bases align to TRBD1. The ends lost 0 bases at V and 7 bases at J; junction bases unmatched: 11. CDR3 size: 16 residues. Germline loops: CDR1 DFQATT, CDR2 SNEGSKA (reference sequence). The CDR3 coding sequence is TGCAGTGCTAGAGAGGGGGCAGGGGGCGTCGGACAGCCCCAGCATTTT. It specifies CSAREGAGGVGQPQHF.

Comments on this clonotype: Given a much more abundant clone one base away, this may be a read error. The chain has TRBV5-1 and TRBJ1-1, with no clear D. The CDR3 is 14 residues long. Trimming took 4 bases from V and 5 from J, leaving 15 bases between them. From germline, CDR1 is SGHRS and CDR2 YFSETQ. DNA for the CDR3: TGCGCCAGCAGCGCCGAGTCCCTGGGGACTGAAGCTTTCTTT. This encodes CASSAESLGTEAFF.

This clonotype has ten or more counts. This chain uses TRBV27 with TRBJ2-2; D may be TRBD1 or TRBD2 (5 bases each). The V end was cut by 3 bases, the J end by 6 bases, with 14 bases between. Germline V CDR1 and CDR2: MNHEY, SMNVEV (reference sequence). This CDR3 has 15 amino acids. The CDR3 DNA sequence: TGTGCCAGCAGTTTTGGGCCTGGGGGACCCGGGGAGCTGTTTTTT. This encodes CASSFGPGGPGELFF.

The table lists this clonotype with many counts. The chain employs TRBV6-2 or TRBV6-3 and TRBJ2-1; TRBD2 matches 7 bases. This CDR3 is 15 amino acids long. Germline V gene sequence: CDR1 MNHEY, CDR2 SVGEGT. Trimming removed 2 bases from V and 1 base from J; junction bases left unmatched: 2. In DNA, the CDR3 is TGTGCCAGCAGTTACGGAGCGGGATCCTACAATGAGCAGTTCTTC. This gives the protein CASSYGAGSYNEQFF.

This clonotype showed up many times. The chain carries TRBV5-1 and TRBJ2-2; D ambiguous. The CDR3 contains 14 residues. CDR1 SGHRS and CDR2 YFSETQ come from the germline V gene. V was cut by 1 base and J by 3 bases, with 7 bases left in between. The CDR3 sequence is CASSLSSYTGELFF. The CDR3 coding sequence is TGCGCCAGCAGCTTGTCTAGTTACACCGGGGAGCTGTTTTTT.

This clonotype occurred many times. This chain joins TRBV5-1 and TRBJ2-1; 9 bases fit TRBD2. The CDR3 runs 15 residues. The germline V gene encodes CDR1 SGHRS and CDR2 YFSETQ. J gave up 6 bases and V 0 bases, and 4 bases lay outside the gene matches. The CDR3 region is CASSLALSGSNEQFF. CDR3 nucleotide sequence: TGCGCCAGCAGCTTGGCCCTTAGCGGGAGCAATGAGCAGTTCTTC.

In this sample, this clonotype turned up many times. The chain couples TRBV29-1 to TRBJ2-7; unclear D gene. Germline V lookup: CDR1 SQVTM, CDR2 ANQGSEA. V lost 0 bases, J lost 3 bases, and 6 bases lay in between. The CDR3 length is 12 residues. The CDR3 DNA is TGCAGCGTTGAAGATTGGGGCTACGAGCAGTACTTC. Encoded protein: CSVEDWGYEQYF.

This clonotype was detected many times. The CDR3: CASRVPSTEAFF. CDR3 in DNA: TGTGCCAGCAGAGTCCCAAGCACTGAAGCTTTCTTT. The chain carries TRBV6-2 or TRBV6-3 and TRBJ1-1; D gene unclear. Trimming shortened V by 6 bases and J by 4 bases, and 9 bases separated the two germline ends. The germline V gene has CDR1 MNHEY and CDR2 SVGEGT. The CDR3 covers 12 residues.

The chain is built from TRBV7-2 and TRBJ2-7, with D unresolved. This CDR3 spans 16 amino acids. CDR1 and CDR2 (germline): SGHTA, FQGNSA. The germline V and J ends were trimmed by 0 bases and 0 bases, with 12 bases remaining between them. The CDR3 coding sequence is TGTGCCAGCAGCTTAGCCGACACCTATAGCTCCTACGAGCAGTACTTC. The encoded protein is CASSLADTYSSYEQYF.

The V and J genes are TRBV10-3 and TRBJ2-1; TRBD2 aligns across 8 bases. The CDR3 spans 19 residues. Germline CDR1 reads ENHRY; CDR2 reads SYGVKD. The J segment lost 1 base and the V segment lost 6 bases, leaving 17 bases of the junction unmatched. The CDR3 region is CAISPGRLAGIISYNEQFF. CDR3 DNA: TGTGCCATCAGCCCCGGGCGCCTAGCGGGTATTATTTCCTACAATGAGCAGTTCTTC.

This clonotype showed up just a few times. This chain connects TRBV24-1 to TRBJ1-6, with D tentatively TRBD1 (5 bases). V was shortened by 3 bases and J by 0 bases, with 11 bases between the two germline ends. This CDR3 spans 17 amino acids. From germline, CDR1 is KGHDR and CDR2 SFDVKD. The CDR3 nucleotides read TGTGCCACCAGTGATCCGGGACGGAGCTCCTATAATTCACCCCTCCACTTT. Translated, it gives CATSDPGRSSYNSPLHF.